Listed below are T cell receptor beta chains from one sample, sequenced in a study of response to subunit inactivated influenza vaccine. TCRdb independently ran MiXCR on the RT-PCR reads; one entry per CDR3 protein. The sample consists of 600,000 to 700,000 distinct CDR3 sequences, 12% to 15% of them appearing once. Sample: PBMCs from blood, taken less than 15 days before vaccination. The receptors stem from a man aged 50-60 years who received an inactivated influenza vaccine. The CDR3 runs from the conserved cysteine through the conserved F or W. Fields, in order: V gene, CDR3 length, clone size, J gene, CDR3 protein. The size of a clone is reported for some rows only, either as once, few or many, or as a class for expanded clones.

>TRBV15|14|many|TRBJ1-5
CATSSFFGNQPQHF
>TRBV30|13|.|TRBJ2-7
CAWSTSGVYEQYF
>TRBV12-3/TRBV12-4|14|few|TRBJ1-1
CASRRGLEGTEAFF
>TRBV15|15|.|TRBJ1-3
CATSKTGGSGNTIYF
>TRBV20-1|18|.|TRBJ2-3
CSAPLGLAGGLSTDTQYF
>TRBV24-1|16|.|TRBJ2-2
CATSDSTGKNTGELFF
>TRBV5-1|15|many|TRBJ1-2
CASSLALEGSRGYTF
>TRBV5-1|17|.|TRBJ1-6
CASSLAQGTGGNSPLHF
>TRBV7-7|14|.|TRBJ2-5
CASSLAIRGETQYF
>TRBV7-9|17|.|TRBJ2-3
CASSLLGVGEGTDTQYF
>TRBV28|13|.|TRBJ2-7
CASSAGGDYEQYF
>TRBV20-1|14|.|TRBJ2-5
CSARAGMGQETQYF
>TRBV15|15|.|TRBJ2-1
CATSSSRGVGHEQFF
>TRBV7-2|14|many|TRBJ1-2
CASRGPVGAYGYTF
>TRBV12-3/TRBV12-4|13|.|TRBJ1-2
CASSRVGVYGYTF
>TRBV29-1|18|.|TRBJ2-3
CSVETLFGLVPGTDTQYF
>TRBV7-9|15|.|TRBJ2-7
CASSSPTGGIYEQYF
>TRBV28|17|many|TRBJ2-1
CASSVAGRRGSLNEQFF
>TRBV10-3|16|.|TRBJ2-7
CAISTLPPGRDGEQYF
>TRBV12-3/TRBV12-4|14|.|TRBJ2-7
CASSLNGVVDEQYF
>TRBV4-1|15|few|TRBJ1-6
CASSQGPTGGSPLHF
>TRBV29-1|15|many|TRBJ2-5
CSVSTRGSPQETQYF
>TRBV6-1|13|few|TRBJ1-4
CASKTGEGEKLFF
>TRBV29-1|16|.|TRBJ2-1
CSVALASGRRQGEQFF
>TRBV3-1|16|.|TRBJ2-7
CASSQVWGTGGYEQYF
>TRBV7-8|17|.|TRBJ2-1
CASSSTRTSGRNNEQFF
>TRBV12-3/TRBV12-4|15|.|TRBJ1-2
CASSGHRRGTYGYTF
>TRBV7-2|13|few|TRBJ2-7
CASSLAYGNEQYF